This paragraph covers one T cell receptor (beta chain) sequence. This sample was included in a study of sequential checkpoint blockade in melanoma. Using immunoSEQ multiplex PCR, the repertoire was profiled, and TCRdb retains in-frame clones only, with some absent. This sample yields approximately 2,000 clones, of which over 15% are seen a single time; around a sixth belongs to the top ten. The CDR3 length is 17 residues. Germline-derived CDR1 and CDR2 are MNHGY and SAAAGT. Losses at the gene ends were 2 bases for V and 0 bases for J; bases not matched to a gene: 6. Treatment denoted: randomized to nivolumab then ipilimumab (arm A) or the reverse (arm B).

The source of this sequence is a human donor with melanoma. Sequencing used tumor tissue (inferred from file names), obtained from a patient given nivolumab and ipilimumab in sequence. V gene TRBV6-8 combines with J gene TRBJ2-2; 7 bases match TRBD1. The CDR3, as DNA: TGTGCCAGCAGTTACACAGGGGTCCAAACGAACACCGGGGAGCTGTTTTTT. Translated: CASSYTGVQTNTGELFF.